This T cell receptor beta chain was obtained from a study of blood T cell repertoires in COVID-19. Study-wide background: T cells, B-cell-depleted T cells, or PBMCs provided the cDNA or gDNA that served as material.

As originally analysed: Using reference gene primer amplification, nucleated cell counts were estimated. Repertoires were generated with immunoSEQ multiplex PCR, while TCRdb's copy carries only in-frame clones and drops some. V, J and clone size are those of that table, while D and trimming were read from the DNA. The sample has under 300,000 clones, about 89% seen once. V dropped 0 bases and J dropped 6 bases, with 12 bases sitting between them. The germline V gene encodes CDR1 SGHRS and CDR2 YFSETQ. The CDR3 contains 14 residues. This TCR derives from a woman between 40 and 50 years old who had recovered from COVID-19. The chain combines TRBV5-1 with TRBJ1-2; D not resolved. Material: peripheral blood. The CDR3 region has the DNA TGCGCCAGCAGCTTGGAGGTAGTGGGCGATGGCTACACCTTC. It specifies CASSLEVVGDGYTF.